Shown below are 25 T cell receptor beta chains from a single sample sequenced in a study of identical twins. Using its own MiXCR run on the 5' RACE reads, TCRdb lists one record per CDR3 protein. Of roughly 1,500,000 distinct CDR3 sequences listed, about 32% were seen once; the top ten hold roughly 0.3%. Sequencing was carried out using cord blood. The receptors stem from a newborn girl in good health.

CDR3 amino acids: CAISVVGGRGYYYGYTF. The CDR3 nucleotides read TGTGCCATCAGTGTGGTCGGGGGCAGGGGATATTATTATGGCTACACCTTC. The chain links TRBV10-3 to TRBJ1-2; D is perhaps TRBD1 (6 bases). The germline V and J ends were trimmed by 4 bases and 5 bases, with 23 bases remaining between them. The germline CDR1 and CDR2 sequences are ENHRY and SYGVKD. The CDR3 runs to 17 residues.

This clonotype was seen a handful of times. The V gene is TRBV7-9, the J gene TRBJ2-5; the D is unclear. The end of the DNA aligns better with TRBJ2-7, so the J call may be wrong. Germline CDR1 reads SEHNR; CDR2 reads FQNEAQ (reference sequence). CDR3 length: 12 amino acids. CDR3 loop: CASSFAELEQYF. In DNA form, the CDR3 reads TGTGCCAGCAGCTTCGCAGAACTCGAGCAGTACTTC.

This clonotype was observed a handful of times. The V and J genes are TRBV19 and TRBJ2-3; 8 bases map to TRBD2. There are 15 residues in the CDR3. V gave up 5 bases and J gave up 0 bases; unmatched junction bases: 4. Germline V gene data show CDR1 as LNHDA and CDR2 as SQIVND (reference sequence). DNA of the CDR3: TGTGCCAGTAGTGACCCTAGCGGGAGCACAGATACGCAGTATTTT. This translates into CASSDPSGSTDTQYF.

The V call is TRBV4-1, the J call TRBJ2-5; TRBD2 matches 7 bases. Trimming took 4 bases from V and 3 from J; bases not matched to a gene: 11. This CDR3 contains 16 residues. From germline, CDR1 is MGHRA and CDR2 YSYEKL. This chain's CDR3 is CASSLGAGVGEETQYF. CDR3 nucleotide sequence: TGCGCCAGCAGCCTCGGGGCGGGAGTCGGAGAAGAGACCCAGTACTTC.

The chain couples TRBV9 to TRBJ2-5, with 9 bases identical to TRBD2. The V and J ends lost 0 bases and 11 bases, in that order; junction bases with no gene match: 11. Germline CDR1 and CDR2: SGDLS and YYNGEE. This CDR3 spans 15 amino acids. CDR3: CASSVAVAGVREQYF. DNA of the CDR3: TGTGCCAGCAGCGTAGCGGTAGCGGGAGTTCGGGAGCAGTACTTC.

This sequence joins TRBV27 and TRBJ2-5; possibly TRBD1 for D (5 bases). The J call could be wrong; TRBJ2-7 is a better fit for the DNA end. This CDR3 is built from 16 residues. CDR1 MNHEY and CDR2 SMNVEV come from the germline V gene (reference sequence). The CDR3, as DNA: TGTGCCAGCAGTCCACACAGGACAAGGGGAACCTACGAGCAGTACTTC. Translated: CASSPHRTRGTYEQYF.

Points on this clonotype: A read error may be the cause here, since a much bigger clone is one base away. The chain has TRBV28 and TRBJ2-5; maybe TRBD1 (6 bases). Looked up from germline, CDR1 is MDHEN and CDR2 is SYDVKM. Trimming took 6 bases from V and 11 from J, leaving 19 bases between them. The CDR3 is made up of 13 amino acids. The CDR3 region has the DNA TGTGCCAGCAGCATCCTAATACAGGGTGAGCAGTACTTC. This encodes CASSILIQGEQYF.

The chain uses TRBV3-1 and TRBJ2-3, with TRBD2 matching 7 bases. Germline V gives CDR1 LGHDT, CDR2 YNNKEL (reference sequence). CDR3 length equals 12 residues. J gave up 8 bases and V 4 bases, and 3 bases lay outside the gene matches. CDR3 DNA: TGTGCCAGCAGCCTCGGGACTACTACGCAGTATTTT. Translating gives CASSLGTTTQYF.

The chain couples TRBV4-1 to TRBJ2-7; D is possibly TRBD2 (5 bases). In germline, CDR1 is MGHRA, CDR2 YSYEKL. This CDR3 is built from 17 residues. Trimming cost V 0 bases and J 7 bases, with 22 bases left between them. The CDR3 nucleotides read TGCGCCAGCAGCCAAGATCCCGGTCTAGCAGGCTTCAATGAGCAGTACTTC. Translated, it gives CASSQDPGLAGFNEQYF.

The chain is built from TRBV20-1 and TRBJ1-1, with D perhaps TRBD1 (5 bases). Looked up from germline, CDR1 is DFQATT and CDR2 is SNEGSKA (reference sequence). The germline V and J ends were trimmed by 5 bases and 2 bases, with 6 bases remaining between them. The length of the CDR3 is 11 residues. The CDR3 DNA sequence: TGCAGTGCTGGGGACAACACTGAAGCTTTCTTT. Protein sequence: CSAGDNTEAFF.

J is TRBJ2-7 and V is TRBV5-8, with 8 bases matching TRBD2. This CDR3 is 15 amino acids long. Germline lookup yields CDR1 SGHTS and CDR2 YDEGEE. Unmatched junction bases numbered 13, after V lost 4 bases and J lost 7 bases. Here the CDR3 DNA reads TGTGCCAGCAGCCGAGGAAGCGGGAGATACGATGAGCAGTACTTC. Amino acids: CASSRGSGRYDEQYF.

The chain is built from TRBV4-1 and TRBJ1-5; 7 bases fit TRBD1. V dropped 0 bases and J dropped 4; count of bases not matched to a gene: 6. The CDR3 has 16 residues. Looked up from germline, CDR1 is MGHRA and CDR2 is YSYEKL. The CDR3 coding sequence is TGCGCCAGCAGCCAAGATGGGCCAGGGGGAAATCAGCCCCAGCATTTT. Translated, it gives CASSQDGPGGNQPQHF.

V is TRBV19 and J is TRBJ1-1; the D is unclear. CDR1 and CDR2 (germline): LNHDA, SQIVND (reference sequence). The CDR3 consists of 13 residues. Deletions cut 8 bases from V and 3 bases from J, with 13 bases between. CDR3 protein: CASQIDRDTEAFF. In DNA form, the CDR3 reads TGTGCCAGTCAAATTGACCGGGACACTGAAGCTTTCTTT.

This clonotype was observed a few times. CDR3: CATSSWTGEGYEQYF. The CDR3 DNA sequence: TGTGCCACCAGCAGCTGGACAGGGGAAGGCTACGAGCAGTACTTC. This chain uses TRBV15 with TRBJ2-7, with 9 bases aligning to TRBD1. The CDR3 sequence is 15 residues long. The V and J ends lost 3 bases and 3 bases, in that order; junction bases with no gene match: 6. Germline V lookup: CDR1 LNHNV, CDR2 YYDKDF (reference sequence).

The rearrangement links TRBV10-3 to TRBJ2-5, with TRBD2 matching 9 bases. Per germline, CDR1 ENHRY and CDR2 SYGVKD. The CDR3 runs to 15 residues. V lost 6 bases and J lost 11; bases outside the gene matches: 16. CDR3 residues: CAISGFASGDGEQYF. CDR3 bases: TGTGCCATCAGCGGTTTTGCTAGCGGGGATGGTGAGCAGTACTTC.

The chain combines TRBV3-1 with TRBJ2-7; TRBD2 agrees at 7 bases. Germline V CDR1 and CDR2: LGHDT, YNNKEL (reference sequence). This CDR3 region has 19 residues. Trimming took 0 bases from V and 0 from J; bases not matched to a gene: 14. This chain's CDR3 is CASSQDLPGLPNLSYEQYF. As DNA, the CDR3 is TGTGCCAGCAGCCAAGATCTGCCGGGACTACCAAACCTCTCCTACGAGCAGTACTTC.

The table lists this clonotype with a few counts. The J gene is TRBJ2-1, the V gene TRBV9, with 8 bases lining up with TRBD2. Germline-derived CDR1 and CDR2 are SGDLS and YYNGEE. The length of the CDR3 is 15 residues. Trimming removed 5 bases from V and 2 bases from J; junction bases left unmatched: 6. This CDR3 reads CASREPGLAYNEQFF. CDR3 in DNA: TGTGCCAGCAGGGAACCGGGACTAGCCTACAATGAGCAGTTCTTC.

J is TRBJ1-2 and V is TRBV14; tentative D call: TRBD1 (6 bases). Germline lookup yields CDR1 SGHDN and CDR2 FVKESK. V dropped 1 base and J dropped 8 bases, with 17 bases sitting between them. The CDR3 consists of 15 residues. The CDR3 DNA sequence: TGTGCCAGCAGCCAAGTCCGGGGGGCGACGGGGGGCTACACCTTC. Amino acid sequence: CASSQVRGATGGYTF.

The chain couples TRBV28 to TRBJ1-6; tentative D call: TRBD1 (5 bases). Trimming took off 4 bases at V and 9 bases at J, with 22 bases between the two ends. Germline loops: CDR1 MDHEN, CDR2 SYDVKM. The length of the CDR3 is 17 residues. This chain's CDR3 is CASSSTYPDRNGSPLHF. The CDR3 DNA follows: TGTGCCAGCAGTTCAACCTACCCTGACAGAAACGGTTCACCCCTCCACTTT.

The chain has TRBV7-2 and TRBJ1-4, with D tentatively TRBD1 (6 bases). Germline CDR1 reads SGHTA; CDR2 reads FQGNSA. V lost 1 base and J 4 bases, leaving 10 bases between the germline ends. The CDR3 covers 15 residues. The CDR3 DNA sequence: TGTGCCAGCAGCTTAGGAGGGGGGGTTAATGAAAAACTGTTTTTT. It is translated as CASSLGGGVNEKLFF.

The rearrangement joins TRBV3-1 to TRBJ2-1, with D possibly matching TRBD2 (5 bases). The CDR3 loop spans 14 amino acids. V was trimmed by 8 bases and J by 6 bases, leaving 17 bases between them. Per the germline V gene, CDR1 is LGHDT and CDR2 is YNNKEL (reference sequence). CDR3 DNA: TGTGCCAGCGGTAACCCCCTAGCCCGCAATGAGCAGTTCTTC. Amino acids: CASGNPLARNEQFF.

The chain uses TRBV3-1 and TRBJ1-5; 10 bases map to TRBD1. CDR3 length: 15 residues. V shed 4 bases, J shed 5 bases, and the junction held 5 bases outside the gene matches. Germline CDR1 reads LGHDT; CDR2 reads YNNKEL (reference sequence). CDR3 nucleotides: TGTGCCAGCAGCCCTGGGACAGGGGAGGATCAGCCCCAGCATTTT. It encodes CASSPGTGEDQPQHF.

The rearrangement links TRBV12-3 or TRBV12-4 to TRBJ2-4; TRBD2 matches at 8 bases. Judging by the DNA end, TRBJ2-5 fits better; the J call may be wrong. The CDR3 sequence is 15 residues long. DNA for the CDR3: TGTGCCAGCAGTAAGTTAGGGACTAGCCAAGAGACCCAGTACTTC. Its translation is CASSKLGTSQETQYF.

The chain links TRBV3-1 to TRBJ2-7; TRBD2 matches 8 bases. The CDR3 contains 17 residues. V dropped 0 bases and J dropped 5; count of bases not matched to a gene: 12. The germline CDR1 and CDR2 sequences are LGHDT and YNNKEL (reference sequence). The CDR3 region has the DNA TGTGCCAGCAGCCAAGATCCCCGAAGAGCGGGAGCAAACGAGCAGTACTTC. As protein: CASSQDPRRAGANEQYF.

The V and J genes are TRBV28 and TRBJ2-5; 7 bases are a match to TRBD2. CDR1 and CDR2 (germline): MDHEN, SYDVKM. Germline trimming cut 8 bases from V and 11 bases from J; bases unmatched to any gene: 23. This CDR3 has 16 residues. The CDR3 DNA reads TGTGCCAGCTTCCCACGGGCCAGCGGGGCTCCCAATGAGCAGTACTTC. Its protein is CASFPRASGAPNEQYF.